Here is one T cell receptor (beta chain) with its context. The antigen it recognizes is unknown. No base-level quality is on record; no much larger clone is a single base apart. The CDR3 holds 15 amino acids from the cysteine to the phenylalanine. Left in the record is the CDR3 DNA by itself, 45 bases read in frame from the first base. The germline V gene specifies SGDLS as CDR1 and YYNGEE as CDR2. Trimming takes 0 bases from V and 2 bases from J, and the germline ends sit 9 bases apart. This record comes from a study of cytomegalovirus exposure and HLA in healthy donors (dated by TCRdb to the late 2010s). Describing the broader study: In an earlier analysis of roughly 590 of the donors, 250 to 350 Gb of sequence data and 117 million unique TCR beta sequences from 150 million to 200 million T cells were reported. Several DR-DQ haplotypes were treated as single units for association and clustering because of strong linkage in the cohort. The study profiled the T cell repertoires of around 700 subjects by immunosequencing and related them to cytomegalovirus serostatus. Class I and class II HLA loci were covered by the typing at four-digit resolution. To predict cytomegalovirus infection status, the study brought together high-throughput TCR immunosequencing, statistical association of individual TCRs with disease status, and machine learning. Among some 400 genotyped donors of the cohort, an average of about 240,000 unique TCR beta nucleotide sequences were sequenced per donor, roughly 20% of them non-productive. A later genetic analysis took genome-wide SNP genotypes for about 55% of the 666 donors and used that subset as a discovery cohort. Besides the first cohort of more than 650 subjects, a separate validation cohort made up of over 95 different subjects was used. The genetic ancestry cluster associated with self-reported Caucasian donors included over 65% of the approximately 410 genotyped donors. The study aimed to test whether cataloging public T cell receptors could reveal signatures of past pathogen exposure. Typing coverage varied by locus: about 620-640 donors for A, B, C, DRB1 and DQB1; under 550 for DQA1; 600 to 610 for DPA1; more than 450 for DPB1. Every discovery cohort repertoire had been produced on one sequencing platform. An early release that covered about 640 HLA-typed donors contained around 300 gigabases of sequencing data and tens of millions of unique TCR sequences. Rather than drawing on any new phenotypic data, the later analysis identified candidate immune exposures from TCR beta sequences and the way those sequences occurred across donors. Donor age, sex, ethnicity and CMV serostatus were compiled together with the repertoire data. In a later analysis, previously published TCR beta repertoires from 666 donors were re-analyzed and high-resolution HLA genotyping was added so that TCR occurrence patterns could be studied. An earlier analysis of more than 450 of the donors used high-throughput TCR beta sequencing to judge whether each TCR beta V gene segment behaved as functional or pseudogenic.

The cohort consisted of approximately 670 healthy bone marrow donors. At the time of sampling, all cohort members were nominally healthy, though unrecorded immune exposures were likely present. The donor was CMV seronegative and was included in the group of 352 seronegative cohort members. A peripheral blood sample was collected from each donor, and TCR beta sequencing was performed on peripheral blood mononuclear cells. The Qiagen DNeasy Blood Extraction Kit was used to extract genomic DNA from the blood cell samples. Library creation used the immunoSEQ multiplex PCR assay. A mixture of 60 forward primers for TCR Vbeta segments and 13 reverse primers for TCR Jbeta segments was used in the multiplex PCR. The CDR3 region of rearranged TCR beta genes was amplified from genomic DNA with a multiplex PCR assay. The amplified TCR beta libraries were sequenced on the Illumina HiSeq System as 87-base-pair reads. From the authors' description of their analysis: In a later analysis, 80 million or so unique TCR beta chains were counted across the roughly 700 repertoires, and roughly 9.9 million of these chains were shared by at least two donors. Raw reads were error-corrected and collapsed into unique sequences by a nearest-neighbor algorithm in which closely related sequences were merged to remove PCR and sequencing errors. To assign V, D and J gene segments, CDR3 sequences were aligned to IMGT reference sequences. For a sequence to be retained, a match of at least six nucleotides was required to both a V gene segment and a J gene segment. A rearrangement was called productive if the CDR3 had no stop codons and remained in frame with V and J, and every other rearrangement was called non-productive. Following IMGT convention, CDR3 was defined as the stretch from the second conserved V-encoded cysteine up to the conserved J-encoded phenylalanine. The earlier analysis of fewer than 700 of the donors excluded sequences that lacked an unambiguous match to a single V gene segment. In an earlier analysis of approximately 560 of the donors, a V segment was called functional when productive rearrangements were above 56.7%, and segregating when the standard deviation between donors exceeded 5%. To diagnose cytomegalovirus status from the catalog of TCR beta chain sequences, a statistical classification framework was built. V and J gene assignment, in a later analysis, came from comparing TCR nucleotide sequences with IMGT/GENE-DB human TR gene sequences. A later analysis assigned CDR3 sequences and most-parsimonious VDJ recombination scenarios with the TCRdist pipeline. A later analysis defined each TCR beta chain by its CDR3 amino acid sequence plus V-gene family, and excluded reads lacking a unique V-gene family. In a later analysis, fewer than 650 highly shared, low-generation-probability nucleotide sequences were removed to address suspected cross-contamination and a sequencing artifact. In a later analysis, a clonal expansion index for each public chain was calculated from normalized within-repertoire ranks of inferred template counts. In a later analysis, generation probabilities were computed with a VDJ recombination model fitted to out-of-frame rearrangements, and the resulting probabilities were checked against IGoR. In a later analysis, hypergeometric tests were used to score TCR-TCR, TCR-HLA and TCR-CMV co-occurrence, with a repertoire-size bias correction applied to TCR pairs. In a later analysis, false discovery rates were estimated by permuting HLA or CMV assignments 20 times. A later analysis grouped co-occurring TCRs with DBSCAN, adding TCRdist sequence similarity when clustering within HLA-allele-positive subsets. Repertoires with fewer than 30,000 or more than 120,000 public chains, plus five repertoires with anomalous nucleotide sharing, were excluded from co-occurrence clustering. The table was pulled from immuneACCESS by TCRdb, which kept in-frame rearrangements only. Such tables lose some clones; where checked, under half of the loss comes from unresolved V genes, and the rest has no known cause. V and J calls and clone size are as listed in that table; D and trimming were resolved from the DNA. The sample profile shows roughly 190,000 clones; over 60% of them were found once. Jointly, the top ten make up 2% to 2.5% of the sample.

Broader findings and caveats from the paper: The presence/absence analyses assumed that sequencing depth was roughly uniform across donors, and that assumption may not be true. Correlated functional status among segregating V segments might be attributable to linkage disequilibrium, but an unknown experimental factor could not be ruled out. The authors suggested that the approach could potentially be extended to other disease states and immunological phenotypes. Some IMGT-functional V segments, including TRBV6-2 and TRBV6-3, could not be distinguished by the 87-base-pair reads and were therefore excluded. A few of the identified cytomegalovirus-associated TCR beta chains were confirmed in vitro to be specific for cytomegalovirus antigens. The study gave a list of some 150 TCR beta chains associated with cytomegalovirus. An association between a missense DCLRE1C variant and V-gene and J-gene trimming of TCR beta chains was found in a later genetic analysis and replicated in an independent cohort. Compared with equally common non-associated chains, HLA-associated TCR beta chains in a later analysis were more clonally expanded and had lower generation probabilities. The classifier was reported to diagnose cytomegalovirus status with high specificity and sensitivity in both the original cohort and the validation cohort. Roughly 17 rarely observed V segments, including chromosome 9 orphons, were excluded from the earlier analysis of several hundred of the donors because counts were too low. For the cohort, immune exposure information was limited to CMV serostatus. Across donors, most TCR sequences were observed very rarely, whereas some public TCRs were present in many individuals. A further reported finding was that TCR beta sequences accurately predicted the HLA-A and HLA-B alleles for most subjects in the first cohort. A later analysis associated about 16,000 TCR beta sequences with specific HLA alleles at a false discovery rate of 0.05. Assigning TCR associations to individual alleles was difficult when HLA alleles, especially DR and DQ, strongly co-occurred. In a later genetic analysis, fewer N-insertions in productive TCRs were reported among donors in an Asian-associated ancestry cluster than the approximately 670-donor mean. A cluster of highly shared sequence variants was judged likely to be a technical artifact of the sequencing pipeline. A later analysis reported that several top co-occurrence clusters appeared linked to parvovirus B19, influenza, CMV and Epstein-Barr virus. Most CMV-associated TCR beta chains appeared to be HLA-restricted in a later analysis, and the HLA associations seemed to be driven largely by CMV exposure. Because some donors lacked HLA typing at each locus, the association tests relied only on the typed subset. In an earlier analysis of fewer than 750 of the donors, most TCR beta V segments were observed in productive rearrangements about 90% or about 30% of the time, broadly matching IMGT annotations. The cohort was sequenced for TCR beta chains only, and without alpha or paired-chain data the features that could be detected were limited. In a later analysis, TCR association rates were found to vary across HLA loci, with the most associated TCRs seen for DRB1 alleles and the fewest for HLA-C alleles.

Recombination connected TRBV9 to TRBJ2-1, with no D gene named confidently. The sample comprised PBMCs. The source is a woman between 50 and 59 years old in good health and CMV-seronegative. The sequenced DNA: TGTGCCAGCAGCGTAGCTACAACAGCCTACAATGAGCAGTTCTTC. It specifies CASSVATTAYNEQFF.